Here is one T cell receptor (beta chain) with its context. Sequencing of TCR beta was undertaken in CD8+ and CD4+ T cells derived from blood. The study used treatment-naive patients who had stable or active relapsing-remitting disease as multiple sclerosis controls. Bulk CD8+ and CD4+ cells came from magnetic negative isolation; CD8+ TEMRA by FACS. These data come from a study of CD8 T cells in Susac syndrome. Reverse transcription of about 0.5 to 1 ug RNA used random hexamers. immunoSEQ multiplex PCR amplified TCR beta CDR3 across 54 Vbeta, 13 Jbeta. TCRdb fed the immunoSEQ multiplex PCR reads into MiXCR, producing one record per CDR3 protein. The sample holds under 350,000 distinct CDR3 sequences, about 90% seen once. The CDR3 is 15 residues long. V was trimmed by 3 bases and J by 3 bases, leaving 17 bases between them. Germline-derived CDR1 and CDR2 are GTSNPN and SVGIG (reference sequence).

The chain is built from TRBV30 and TRBJ1-1, with TRBD1 as a possible D gene (6 bases). The origin of this receptor is a human donor with multiple sclerosis. The material sequenced was CD4+ T cells from PBMCs. CDR3 in amino acids: CAWRVPWGGYTEAFF. DNA for the CDR3: TGTGCCTGGAGGGTACCGTGGGGGGGCTACACTGAAGCTTTCTTT. The complete variable domain, with remaining parts taken from reference TRBV30 and TRBJ1-1, reads SQTIHQWPATLVQPVGSPLSLECTVEGTSNPNLYWYRQAAGRGLQLLFYSVGIGQISSEVPQNLSASRPQDRQFILSSKKLLLSDSGFYLCAWRVPWGGYTEAFFGQGTRLTVV.